This is a list of T cell receptor beta chains from one sample in a study of T cells in localized non-small cell lung cancer. The protocol was immunoSEQ multiplex PCR, while the TCRdb copy is restricted to in-frame clones and leaves out a portion. The data contain around 83,000 clones, around 80% of them singletons. Source: PBMCs, taken before any cancer treatment. These receptors all come from a man aged 40-75 years with stage II squamous cell lung carcinoma. CDR3s include the opening cysteine and the closing phenylalanine or tryptophan. The order of the fields is V gene, J gene, D gene, clone size, CDR3 DNA, CDR3 protein. The D gene is left open where the match is weak. Size values are once, few and many counts, or a class for expanded clones, and some rows have none.

TRBV10-2	TRBJ1-1	.	few	TGCGCCAGCAACGTTCCCTCCATGAACACTGAAGCTTTCTTT	CASNVPSMNTEAFF
TRBV4-1	TRBJ2-1	TRBD2	.	TGCGCCAGCAGCCAAGTCGATTTGGGACTAGCGGGGTACAATGAGCAGTTCTTC	CASSQVDLGLAGYNEQFF
TRBV7-7	TRBJ2-5	TRBD1	once	TGTGCTAGCACCCCCGGACAGGGGGCGTCGGGAGAGACCCAGTACTTC	CASTPGQGASGETQYF
TRBV7-3	TRBJ2-7	.	.	TGTGCCAGCAGCTTATTCGCAGGGGCTTCCTACGAGCAGTACTTC	CASSLFAGASYEQYF
TRBV5-1	TRBJ2-7	.	.	TGCGCCAGCAGCCCAGGACAGCTTACGAAGCAGTACTTC	CASSPGQLTKQYF
TRBV4-3	TRBJ1-5	.	.	TGCGCCAGCAGCCAAGACTCCCAGCTCCCGCCCCAGCATTTT	CASSQDSQLPPQHF
TRBV5-1	TRBJ1-2	.	.	TGCGCCAGCAGCCCTACACCACCAGCGTATGGCTACACCTTC	CASSPTPPAYGYTF
TRBV6-6	TRBJ1-1	.	.	TGTGCCAGCAGACCCCGGGGCGGTCACACTGAAGCTTTCTTT	CASRPRGGHTEAFF
TRBV2	TRBJ1-6	.	once	TGTGCCAGCATTTTAGGTGTCAGCTCCACGCCCCTCCACTTT	CASILGVSSTPLHF
TRBV5-6	TRBJ1-6	TRBD1	.	TGTGCCAGCAGCCCAGACAGGGGTAATTCACCCCTCCACTTT	CASSPDRGNSPLHF
TRBV7-3	TRBJ2-7	.	.	TGTGCCAGCAGCTTAAATCCCGGGGGCTCCTACGAGCAGTACTTC	CASSLNPGGSYEQYF
TRBV28	TRBJ2-6	.	.	TGTGCCAGCAGTTACAGGGTTGGGGCCAACGTCCTGACTTTC	CASSYRVGANVLTF
TRBV30	TRBJ2-2	.	.	TGTGCCTGGAGTGTACAAAACACCGGGGAGCTGTTTTTT	CAWSVQNTGELFF
TRBV5-6	TRBJ1-2	TRBD1	.	TGTGCCAGCAGCTTTCGGAGGGGACAGGGTTTTGATGGCTACACCTTC	CASSFRRGQGFDGYTF
TRBV16	TRBJ2-1	.	.	TGTGCCAGCAGCCAATCAAAGGGTCCGAGCTCCTACAATGAGCAGTTCTTC	CASSQSKGPSSYNEQFF
TRBV19	TRBJ2-1	.	.	TGTGCCAGTAGTATCCAGGGCTCCTACAATGAGCAGTTCTTC	CASSIQGSYNEQFF
TRBV7-2	TRBJ1-1	.	.	TGTGCCAGCAGCTTACAGGCCGCCGCGCTGGAAGCTTTCTTT	CASSLQAAALEAFF
TRBV12-5	TRBJ2-5	TRBD1	.	TGTGCTAGTGGTTTCGGGACAGGGATTGGAGAGACCCAGTACTTC	CASGFGTGIGETQYF
TRBV7-8	TRBJ1-1	TRBD1	.	TGTGCCAGCAGCTTAGCGGAGACAGGGGGCGGCACTGAAGCTTTCTTT	CASSLAETGGGTEAFF
TRBV4-2	TRBJ1-4	TRBD1	.	TGTGCCAGCAGCCAACCCGGGACAGGGGACGAAAAACTGTTTTTT	CASSQPGTGDEKLFF
TRBV19	TRBJ2-7	.	.	TGTGCCAGTAGTATTGGAGGGGGCAAAGAGCAGTACTTC	CASSIGGGKEQYF
TRBV7-2	TRBJ2-7	.	.	TGTGCCAGCAGCACTCGGACGGGATACTCCTACGAGCAGTACTTC	CASSTRTGYSYEQYF
TRBV28	TRBJ1-5	TRBD1	few	TGTGCCAGCAGTACCACAGGGGGCAGGGGTCAGCCCCAGCATTTT	CASSTTGGRGQPQHF
TRBV5-4	TRBJ1-5	TRBD1	.	TGTGCCAGCAGCTTGGGGGGGACAGGACCCAATCAGCCCCAGCATTTT	CASSLGGTGPNQPQHF
TRBV2	TRBJ2-5	.	few	TGTGCCAGCAGATCAGGCCTTCAAGAGACCCAGTACTTC	CASRSGLQETQYF
TRBV4-1	TRBJ2-7	.	.	TGCGCCAGCAGCCAACCTCCTATCAGAGAGCAGTACTTC	CASSQPPIREQYF